A single sample gave rise to the 26 T cell receptor beta chains below, sequenced in a study of persistence of HIV-infected CD4 T cells. Antigens for these TCRs are unknown. Sequencing used immunoSEQ version 4 in survey mode. Repertoires were generated with immunoSEQ multiplex PCR, while TCRdb's copy carries only in-frame clones and drops some. Here the sample spans approximately 45,000 clones, more than 80% being singletons. Nonspecific anti-CD3/anti-CD28 bead stimulation represents the broad CD4+ T cell repertoire. Responding CD4+ T cells were sorted by upregulation of both CD40 ligand and CD69. The source material was CD4+ T cells sorted from PBMCs after roughly 18-hour stimulation, sampled from a patient who received antiretroviral therapy. The source of these receptors is an adult woman with HIV who was CMV-seropositive.

The table lists this clone with a count of one. The rearrangement links TRBV6-5 to TRBJ2-7; D may match TRBD1 or TRBD2 (6 bases each). The CDR3 extends over 14 amino acids. CDR1 and CDR2 from the germline V gene are MNHEY and SVGAGI. Trimming left V 8 bases short and J 3 bases short, with 17 bases between. Here the CDR3 DNA reads TGTGCCAGCTCTTTCAGGGGAGGAGGCTACGAGCAGTACTTC. Protein: CASSFRGGGYEQYF.

V gene TRBV12-5 combines with J gene TRBJ1-2; D is ambiguous. Germline CDR1 reads LGHNT; CDR2 reads FRNRAP. This CDR3 contains 17 residues. Trimming shortened V by 5 bases and J by 4 bases, and 23 bases separated the two germline ends. CDR3 amino acids: CASGPSSRPGPAYGYTF. CDR3 bases: TGTGCTAGTGGTCCCTCCTCCCGCCCAGGACCGGCCTATGGCTACACCTTC.

The chain combines TRBV5-1 with TRBJ2-3; tentatively, D is TRBD2 (5 bases). Per the germline V gene, CDR1 is SGHRS and CDR2 is YFSETQ. The CDR3 has 13 residues. V lost 0 bases and J lost 5, with 7 bases in between. The CDR3 sequence: CASSLVGEDTQYF. The CDR3 nucleotides are TGCGCCAGCAGCTTGGTCGGGGAAGATACGCAGTATTTT.

The J gene is TRBJ1-2, the V gene TRBV24-1, with D uncertain. Germline loops: CDR1 KGHDR, CDR2 SFDVKD. V lost 6 bases, J lost 4 bases, and 11 bases lay in between. This CDR3 has 13 residues. This chain's CDR3 is CATSLRPFYGYTF. The CDR3 region has the DNA TGTGCCACCAGTCTACGTCCTTTCTATGGCTACACCTTC.

The V gene is TRBV11-3, the J gene TRBJ1-3; TRBD1 aligns across 7 bases. This CDR3 region has 14 residues. The ends lost 5 bases at V and 8 bases at J; junction bases unmatched: 9. Germline assignment: CDR1 SGHNT and CDR2 YENEEA. CDR3 sequence (DNA): TGTGCCAGCAGCGCTCAACAGGGGACGGACACCATATATTTT. This codes for CASSAQQGTDTIYF.

The table lists this clone with a count of one. The J gene is TRBJ1-2, the V gene TRBV7-2; TRBD1 matches at 7 bases. This CDR3 has 14 amino acids. J gave up 4 bases and V 4 bases, and 6 bases lay outside the gene matches. The germline CDR1 and CDR2 sequences are SGHTA and FQGNSA. The CDR3 here is CASSWQGDSYGYTF. CDR3 nucleotide sequence: TGTGCCAGCAGCTGGCAGGGGGATAGCTATGGCTACACCTTC.

About this clone itself: A junction end diverges from the germline sequence, so it may reflect a read error. The rearrangement links TRBV7-9 to TRBJ2-5; 11 bases line up with TRBD1. The CDR3 loop spans 16 amino acids. Germline assignment: CDR1 SEHNR and CDR2 FQNEAQ (reference sequence). CDR3 in amino acids: CASSLGDRGNHETQYF. The CDR3 region has the DNA TGTGCCAGCAGCTTAGGGGACAGGGGGAACCACGAGACCCAGTACTTC.

V is TRBV28 and J is TRBJ1-2, with TRBD1 matching 11 bases. Trimming took 5 bases from V and 2 from J; bases not matched to a gene: 19. The CDR3 runs 20 residues. Per germline, CDR1 MDHEN and CDR2 SYDVKM. The CDR3 spells CASSPPSLGQGAIRNYGYTF. CDR3 nucleotides: TGTGCCAGCAGTCCCCCTTCCCTCGGACAGGGGGCAATCCGGAACTATGGCTACACCTTC.

The rearrangement links TRBV12-2 to TRBJ2-3; TRBD2 reflects the table's D call only, with no check against the DNA. TRBV12-2 is noted as a pseudogene. The CDR3 spans 17 residues. The CDR3 loop reads CASRLLRGASTTDTQYF. The DNA for the CDR3 is TGTGCAAGTCGCTTACTTCGGGGGGCAAGCACTACAGATACGCAGTATTTT.

The chain carries TRBV28 and TRBJ2-2, with D possibly being TRBD1 or TRBD2 (6 bases each). Germline lookup yields CDR1 MDHEN and CDR2 SYDVKM. The CDR3 has 17 amino acids. Trimming cost V 5 bases and J 1 base, with 17 bases left between them. Written as DNA, the CDR3 is TGTGCCAGCAGTAGAAACGCCAAGGGGGGGAACACCGGGGAGCTGTTTTTT. Encoded protein: CASSRNAKGGNTGELFF. The full variable domain, in which reference TRBV28 and TRBJ2-2 provide the parts outside the CDR3, is DVKVTQSSRYLVKRTGEKVFLECVQDMDHENMFWYRQDPGLGLRLIYFSYDVKMKEKGDIPEGYSVSREKKERFSLILESASTNQTSMYLCASSRNAKGGNTGELFFGEGSRLTVL.

The V call is TRBV6-5, the J call TRBJ1-1; D ambiguous. Germline V gene data show CDR1 as MNHEY and CDR2 as SVGAGI. CDR3 length: 12 residues. Deletions cut 6 bases from V and 4 bases from J, with 9 bases between. This chain's CDR3 is CASSSTGTEAFF. CDR3 nucleotide sequence: TGTGCCAGCAGCTCCACGGGCACTGAAGCTTTCTTT.

This chain connects TRBV21-1 to TRBJ1-2; the listed D gene, TRBD1, was not tested against the DNA. TRBV21-1 is shown as a pseudogene. This CDR3 has 13 residues. CDR3 in DNA: TGTGCCAGCAGTCCCGGGACAGGGTATGGCTACACCTTC. This sequence encodes CASSPGTGYGYTF.

This chain joins TRBV2 and TRBJ1-5, with unresolved D. This CDR3 has 14 amino acids. In germline, CDR1 is SNHLY, CDR2 FYNNEI. With 3 bases removed from V and 6 bases from J, the gap between germline ends came to 12 bases. The CDR3 spells CASSDRAWGQPQHF. CDR3 DNA: TGTGCCAGCAGTGATAGGGCCTGGGGTCAGCCCCAGCATTTT.

The genes are TRBV3-1 (or the pseudogene TRBV3-2) and TRBJ2-1; 10 bases align to TRBD2. The CDR3 is 15 residues long. CDR1 is LGHDT, CDR2 YNNKEL, per germline (reference sequence). After removal of 6 bases from V and 1 base from J, the junction contained 3 bases not matched to a gene. CDR3 residues: CASRPSGGSYNEQFF. The CDR3 coding sequence is TGTGCCAGCAGACCTAGCGGGGGATCCTACAATGAGCAGTTCTTC.

In its sample, this clone was seen a few times. The J gene is TRBJ1-2, the V gene TRBV11-3, with D tentatively TRBD1 (5 bases). Deletions cut 1 base from V and 2 bases from J, with 11 bases between. The germline gives CDR1 SGHNT, CDR2 YENEEA. The CDR3 covers 15 residues. CDR3 sequence: CASSLGSGENYGYTF. In DNA, the CDR3 is TGTGCCAGCAGCTTAGGGTCGGGGGAGAACTATGGCTACACCTTC.

This chain links TRBV5-5 with TRBJ2-2; a possible D gene is TRBD1 (6 bases). This CDR3 is 16 amino acids long. Germline loops: CDR1 SGHKS, CDR2 YYEKEE (reference sequence). V lost 4 bases and J lost 1, with 14 bases in between. The CDR3 coding sequence is TGTGCCAGCAGCACCAGACAGGTCCTGAACACCGGGGAGCTGTTTTTT. Translating gives CASSTRQVLNTGELFF. The complete variable domain, with remaining parts taken from reference TRBV5-5 and TRBJ2-2, reads DAGVTQSPTHLIKTRGQQVTLRCSPISGHKSVSWYQQVLGQGPQFIFQYYEKEERGRGNFPDRFSARQFPNYSSELNVNALLLGDSALYLCASSTRQVLNTGELFFGEGSRLTVL.

The chain's CDR3 is CASSPRDRLNTEAFF. CDR3 DNA sequence: TGTGCCAGCAGCCCACGGGACAGACTGAACACTGAAGCTTTCTTT. The J gene is TRBJ1-1, the V gene TRBV7-9, with 7 bases lining up with TRBD1. The germline gives CDR1 SEHNR, CDR2 FQNEAQ (reference sequence). Trimming removed 5 bases from V and 0 bases from J; junction bases left unmatched: 6. This CDR3 contains 15 residues.

This chain joins TRBV28 and TRBJ2-4; 7 bases agree with TRBD1. The V segment lost 4 bases and the J segment 9 bases; nucleotides outside the gene matches: 15. The CDR3 sequence is 16 residues long. Germline assignment: CDR1 MDHEN and CDR2 SYDVKM. This CDR3 is CASSSTGALVGIIQYF. In nucleotides, the CDR3 is TGTGCCAGCAGTTCCACAGGGGCCCTAGTGGGAATCATTCAGTACTTC.

The V and J genes are TRBV30 and TRBJ2-7; D might be TRBD2 (6 bases). This CDR3 is 13 amino acids long. Trimming stripped 3 bases from V and 0 bases from J, with 9 bases between. CDR1 GTSNPN and CDR2 SVGIG come from the germline V gene (reference sequence). The CDR3 here is CAWSLGSSYEQYF. The CDR3 coding sequence is TGTGCCTGGAGCCTCGGGAGCTCCTACGAGCAGTACTTC.

The chain carries TRBV25-1 and TRBJ1-4; D gene ambiguous. V was cut by 8 bases and J by 8 bases, with 12 bases left in between. CDR3 length equals 12 residues. The germline gives CDR1 MGHDK, CDR2 SYGVNS. The CDR3 nucleotides read TGTGCCAGCCGGGAGACGGGGGAAAAACTGTTTTTT. It translates to CASRETGEKLFF.

This chain joins TRBV6-2 or TRBV6-3 and TRBJ2-5; maybe TRBD1 (7 bases). Germline values: CDR1 MNHEY, CDR2 SVGEGT. The ends were cut back, 4 bases at V and 5 bases at J, with 11 bases in the middle. The CDR3 is made up of 13 amino acids. CDR3 protein: CASSLTGRETQYF. The CDR3 DNA is TGTGCCAGCAGTTTGACAGGGAGGGAGACCCAGTACTTC.

The J gene is TRBJ2-7, the V gene TRBV15, with D perhaps given as TRBD1 or TRBD2 (5 bases each). V lost 0 bases and J lost 4, with 19 bases in between. The length of the CDR3 is 17 residues. Per the germline V gene, CDR1 is LNHNV and CDR2 is YYDKDF (reference sequence). CDR3 region: CATSRDLMLGTSYEQYF. CDR3 DNA: TGTGCCACCAGCAGAGACCTGATGTTGGGGACCTCTTACGAGCAGTACTTC.

V is TRBV6-2 or TRBV6-3 and J is TRBJ2-5, with 11 nucleotides matching TRBD2. Germline loops: CDR1 MNHEY, CDR2 SVGEGT. The CDR3 totals 15 residues. The J segment lost 1 base and the V segment lost 4 bases, leaving 2 bases of the junction unmatched. The DNA of the CDR3 is TGTGCCAGCAGTTCGGGACTAGCGGTCCAAGAGACCCAGTACTTC. This codes for CASSSGLAVQETQYF.

The chain employs TRBV9 and TRBJ1-3; D perhaps matches TRBD1 (5 bases). V lost 0 bases to trimming and J lost 4 bases, with 14 bases between them. This CDR3 comprises 16 residues. Germline V gene lookup returns CDR1 SGDLS and CDR2 YYNGEE. The CDR3 spells CASSVGAGTSGNTIYF. As DNA, the CDR3 is TGTGCCAGCAGCGTAGGAGCAGGGACGAGCGGAAACACCATATATTTT.

V and J are TRBV10-3 and TRBJ1-3; D unclear. The CDR3 contains 15 residues. V lost 6 bases, J lost 2 bases, and 14 bases lay in between. From germline, CDR1 is ENHRY and CDR2 SYGVKD. In DNA, the CDR3 is TGTGCCATCAGGGGCCCTTTAACACCTGGAAACACCATATATTTT. This translates into CAIRGPLTPGNTIYF.

This sequence joins TRBV5-1 and TRBJ2-6; D gene unclear. The V gene's germline CDR1 is SGHRS and CDR2 YFSETQ. Between the trimmed V and J ends, which lost 0 bases and 1 base, there was a span of 8 bases. The CDR3 is made up of 16 amino acids. The CDR3 DNA is TGCGCCAGCAGCTTGGCTGTCGCTTCTGGGGCCAACGTCCTGACTTTC. Translated, it gives CASSLAVASGANVLTF. Using reference TRBV5-1 and TRBJ2-6 for the parts outside the CDR3, the full variable domain is KAGVTQTPRYLIKTRGQQVTLSCSPISGHRSVSWYQQTPGQGLQFLFEYFSETQRNKGNFPGRFSGRQFSNSRSEMNVSTLELGDSALYLCASSLAVASGANVLTFGAGSRLTVL.